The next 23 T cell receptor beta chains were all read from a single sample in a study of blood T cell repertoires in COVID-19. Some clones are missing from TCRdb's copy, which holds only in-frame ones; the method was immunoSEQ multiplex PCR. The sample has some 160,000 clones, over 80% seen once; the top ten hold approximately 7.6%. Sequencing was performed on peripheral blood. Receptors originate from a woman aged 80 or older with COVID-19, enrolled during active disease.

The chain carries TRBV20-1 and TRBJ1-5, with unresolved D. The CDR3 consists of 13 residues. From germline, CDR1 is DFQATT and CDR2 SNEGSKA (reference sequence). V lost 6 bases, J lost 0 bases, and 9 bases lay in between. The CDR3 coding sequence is TGCAGTGCAAGTCCCCATAGCAATCAGCCCCAGCATTTT. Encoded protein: CSASPHSNQPQHF.

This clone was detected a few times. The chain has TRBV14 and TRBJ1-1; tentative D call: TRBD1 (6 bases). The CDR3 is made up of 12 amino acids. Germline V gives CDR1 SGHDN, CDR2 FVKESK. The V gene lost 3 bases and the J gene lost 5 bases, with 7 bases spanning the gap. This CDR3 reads CASSQQGTEAFF. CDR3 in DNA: TGTGCCAGCAGCCAGCAGGGGACTGAAGCTTTCTTT.

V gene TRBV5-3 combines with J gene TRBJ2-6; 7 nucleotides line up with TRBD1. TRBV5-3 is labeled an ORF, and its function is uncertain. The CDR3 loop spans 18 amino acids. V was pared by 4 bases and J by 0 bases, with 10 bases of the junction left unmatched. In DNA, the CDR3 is TGTGCCAGAAGCCGCGTACAGGGGCTGGCCTCTGGGGCCAACGTCCTGACTTTC. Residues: CARSRVQGLASGANVLTF.

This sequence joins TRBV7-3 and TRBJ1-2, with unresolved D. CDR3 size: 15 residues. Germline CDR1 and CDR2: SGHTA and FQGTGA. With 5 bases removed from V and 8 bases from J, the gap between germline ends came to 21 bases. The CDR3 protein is CASSPSPEGAGGYTF. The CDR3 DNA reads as TGTGCCAGCAGCCCAAGCCCGGAGGGCGCTGGAGGCTACACCTTC.

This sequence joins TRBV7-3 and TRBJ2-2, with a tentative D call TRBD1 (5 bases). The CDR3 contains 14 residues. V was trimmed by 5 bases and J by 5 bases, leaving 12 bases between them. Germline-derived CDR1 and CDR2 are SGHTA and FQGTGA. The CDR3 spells CASSPHTGTGELFF. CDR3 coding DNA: TGTGCCAGCAGCCCTCATACAGGAACCGGGGAGCTGTTTTTT.

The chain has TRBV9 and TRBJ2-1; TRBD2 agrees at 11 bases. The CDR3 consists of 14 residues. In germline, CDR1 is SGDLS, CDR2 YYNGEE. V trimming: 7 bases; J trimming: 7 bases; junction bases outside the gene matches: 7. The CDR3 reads CASSLAGAVNEQFF. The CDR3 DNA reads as TGTGCCAGCTCACTAGCGGGGGCCGTGAATGAGCAGTTCTTC.

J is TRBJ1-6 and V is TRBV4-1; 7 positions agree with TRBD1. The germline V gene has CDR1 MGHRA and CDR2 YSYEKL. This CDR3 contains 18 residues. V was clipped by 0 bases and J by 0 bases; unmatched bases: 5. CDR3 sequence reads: CASSQETGSRSYNSPLHF. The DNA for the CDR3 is TGCGCCAGCAGCCAAGAGACAGGGTCCCGCTCCTATAATTCACCCCTCCACTTT.

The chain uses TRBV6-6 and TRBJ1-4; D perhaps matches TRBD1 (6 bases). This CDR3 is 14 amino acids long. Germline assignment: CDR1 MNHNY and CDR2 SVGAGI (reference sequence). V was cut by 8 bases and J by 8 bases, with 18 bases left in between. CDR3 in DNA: TGTGCCAGCGGAAACCCAGGGGCAGGGGAAAAACTGTTTTTT. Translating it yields CASGNPGAGEKLFF.

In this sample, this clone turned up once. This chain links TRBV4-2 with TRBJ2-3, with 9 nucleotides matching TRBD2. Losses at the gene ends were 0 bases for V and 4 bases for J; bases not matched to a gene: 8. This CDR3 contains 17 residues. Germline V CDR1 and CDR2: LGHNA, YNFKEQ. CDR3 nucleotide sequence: TGTGCCAGCAGCCAAGATCTGTCAGCGGGGGGACCAGATACGCAGTATTTT. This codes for CASSQDLSAGGPDTQYF.

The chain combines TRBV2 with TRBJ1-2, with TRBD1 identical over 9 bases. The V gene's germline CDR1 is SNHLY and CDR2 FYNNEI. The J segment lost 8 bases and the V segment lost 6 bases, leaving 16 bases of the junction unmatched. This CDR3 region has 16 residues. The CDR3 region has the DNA TGTGCCAGCAGCCCACCCGGGACAGGGAGAGAAATCGGCTACACCTTC. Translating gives CASSPPGTGREIGYTF.

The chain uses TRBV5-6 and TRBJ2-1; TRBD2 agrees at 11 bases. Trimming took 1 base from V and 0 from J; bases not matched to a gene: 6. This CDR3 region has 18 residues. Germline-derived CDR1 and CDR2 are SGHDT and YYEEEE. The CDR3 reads CASSLTETSGSSYNEQFF. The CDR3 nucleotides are TGTGCCAGCAGCTTGACCGAAACTAGCGGGAGCTCCTACAATGAGCAGTTCTTC.

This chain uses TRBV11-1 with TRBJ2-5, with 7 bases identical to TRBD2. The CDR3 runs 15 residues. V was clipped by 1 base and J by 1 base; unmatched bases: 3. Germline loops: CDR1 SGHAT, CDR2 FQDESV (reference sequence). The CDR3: CASSLGLAGQETQYF. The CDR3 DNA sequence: TGTGCCAGCAGCTTAGGATTAGCGGGCCAAGAGACCCAGTACTTC.

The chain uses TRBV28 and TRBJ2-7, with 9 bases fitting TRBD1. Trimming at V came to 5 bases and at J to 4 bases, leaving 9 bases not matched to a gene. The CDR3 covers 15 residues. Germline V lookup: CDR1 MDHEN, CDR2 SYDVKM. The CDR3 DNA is TGTGCCAGCAGTACCGCGGGACAGGGTGCGTACGAGCAGTACTTC. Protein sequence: CASSTAGQGAYEQYF. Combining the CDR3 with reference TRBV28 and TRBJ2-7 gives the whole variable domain DVKVTQSSRYLVKRTGEKVFLECVQDMDHENMFWYRQDPGLGLRLIYFSYDVKMKEKGDIPEGYSVSREKKERFSLILESASTNQTSMYLCASSTAGQGAYEQYFGPGTRLTVT.

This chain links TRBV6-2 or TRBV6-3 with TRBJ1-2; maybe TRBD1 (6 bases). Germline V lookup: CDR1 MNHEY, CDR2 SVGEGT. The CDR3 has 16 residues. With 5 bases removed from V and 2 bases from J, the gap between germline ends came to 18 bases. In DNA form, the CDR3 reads TGTGCCAGCAGTGATAATCCCTCAGGGGCGAACTATGGCTACACCTTC. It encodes CASSDNPSGANYGYTF.

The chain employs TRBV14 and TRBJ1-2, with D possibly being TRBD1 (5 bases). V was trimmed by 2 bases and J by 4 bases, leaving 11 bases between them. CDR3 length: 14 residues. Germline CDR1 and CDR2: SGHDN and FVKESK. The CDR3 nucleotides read TGTGCCAGCAGCCAAAAGGGGTACAGCTATGGCTACACCTTC. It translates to CASSQKGYSYGYTF. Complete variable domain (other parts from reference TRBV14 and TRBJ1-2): EAGVTQFPSHSVIEKGQTVTLRCDPISGHDNLYWYRRVMGKEIKFLLHFVKESKQDESGMPNNRFLAERTGGTYSTLKVQPAELEDSGVYFCASSQKGYSYGYTFGSGTRLTVV.

Here the CDR3 reads CASSLEGRTYEQYF. Here the CDR3 DNA reads TGTGCCAGCAGCTTAGAGGGGCGGACCTACGAGCAGTACTTC. The genes are TRBV11-2 and TRBJ2-7; the D gene is possibly TRBD1 (5 bases). Per the germline V gene, CDR1 is SGHAT and CDR2 is FQNNGV. The CDR3 is made up of 14 amino acids. The germline V and J ends were trimmed by 0 bases and 2 bases, with 8 bases remaining between them.

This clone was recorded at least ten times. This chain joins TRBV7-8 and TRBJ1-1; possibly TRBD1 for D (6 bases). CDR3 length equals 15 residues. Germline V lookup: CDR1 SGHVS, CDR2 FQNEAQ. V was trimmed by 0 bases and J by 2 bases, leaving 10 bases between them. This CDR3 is CASSLARRGNTEAFF. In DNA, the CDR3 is TGTGCCAGCAGCTTAGCGCGCAGGGGTAACACTGAAGCTTTCTTT.

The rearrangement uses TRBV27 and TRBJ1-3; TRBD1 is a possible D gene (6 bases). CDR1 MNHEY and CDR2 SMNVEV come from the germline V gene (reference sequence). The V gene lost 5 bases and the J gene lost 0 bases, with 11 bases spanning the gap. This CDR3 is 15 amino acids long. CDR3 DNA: TGTGCCAGCAGTAGGACAGCTTCCTCTGGAAACACCATATATTTT. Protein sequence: CASSRTASSGNTIYF.

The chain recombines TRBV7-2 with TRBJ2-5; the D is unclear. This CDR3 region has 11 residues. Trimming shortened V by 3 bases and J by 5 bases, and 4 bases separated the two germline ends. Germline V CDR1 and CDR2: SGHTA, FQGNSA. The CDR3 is CASSLSETQYF. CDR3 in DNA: TGTGCCAGCAGCTTGTCGGAGACCCAGTACTTC.

For the CDR3, the DNA is TGTGCCAGTAGTACCGGAAGTAGTCTAGGTCAGCCCCAGCATTTT. This codes for CASSTGSSLGQPQHF. The chain is built from TRBV19 and TRBJ1-5; D is unclear. CDR1 is LNHDA and CDR2 is SQIVND in the germline V gene (reference sequence). This CDR3 is built from 15 residues. V lost 4 bases and J 6 bases, leaving 16 bases between the germline ends.

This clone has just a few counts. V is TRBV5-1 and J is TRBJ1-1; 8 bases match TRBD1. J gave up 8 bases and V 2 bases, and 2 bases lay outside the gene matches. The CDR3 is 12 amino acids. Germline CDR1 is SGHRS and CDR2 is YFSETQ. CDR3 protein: CASSLQGGEAFF. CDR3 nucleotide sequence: TGCGCCAGCAGCTTACAGGGGGGAGAAGCTTTCTTT.

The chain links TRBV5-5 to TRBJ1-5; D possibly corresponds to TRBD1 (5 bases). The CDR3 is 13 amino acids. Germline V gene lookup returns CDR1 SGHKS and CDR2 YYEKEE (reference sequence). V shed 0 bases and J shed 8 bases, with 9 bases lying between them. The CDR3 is CASSLAPREPQHF. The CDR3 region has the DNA TGTGCCAGCAGCTTGGCCCCCAGGGAGCCCCAGCATTTT.

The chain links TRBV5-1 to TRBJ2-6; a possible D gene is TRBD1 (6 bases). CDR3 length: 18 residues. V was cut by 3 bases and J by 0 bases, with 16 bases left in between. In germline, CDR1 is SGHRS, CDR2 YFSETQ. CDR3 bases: TGCGCCAGCAGCTGGACCCTACAGGGCCCCTCTGGGGCCAACGTCCTGACTTTC. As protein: CASSWTLQGPSGANVLTF.